This TCR beta chain is drawn from a study of shared clonotypes between healthy human individuals. As concerns this clone: Its cognate antigen is unknown.

Study-level results: Sample collection involved blood only; tissue repertoires are likely different.

V lost 4 bases and J lost 6, with 8 bases in between. This CDR3 has 12 amino acids. Unsorted PBMC contributed roughly 300 ng DNA, roughly 30,000 T cell genomes, to each replicate PCR. The team ran DNA from unsorted PBMCs on ten immunoSEQ deep assay plates for sequencing. The table came from immunoSEQ multiplex PCR; TCRdb's copy has only in-frame clones and leaves some out. The table records about 460,000 clones, roughly 80% of them present only once. The V gene is TRBV5-3, the J gene TRBJ2-1; D may match TRBD1 or TRBD2 (5 bases each). TRBV5-3 falls under the ORF class, with uncertain function. The sequenced sample was PBMCs. The origin of this receptor is a woman aged 40 to 55 in good health. Some clones in this sample may be carry-over from other donors' samples. The CDR3: CARSLGRNEQFF. Here the CDR3 DNA reads TGTGCCAGAAGCCTGGGACGCAATGAGCAGTTCTTC.